This T cell receptor beta chain was sequenced during a study of CD8+CD57+ T cells in acquired aplastic anemia. All patients picked for sequencing had shown, by flow cytometry, an expansion of CD8+CD57+ cells. The use of genomic DNA as template underpinned the TCR beta VDJ and CDR3 profiling. TCRdb reanalysed the reads using MiXCR and keeps one entry per CDR3 protein. The data hold 150,000 to 200,000 distinct CDR3 sequences, with 47% observed a single time. CDR3 size: 15 residues. The ends lost 4 bases at V and 6 bases at J; junction bases unmatched: 9. Germline assignment: CDR1 DFQATT and CDR2 SNEGSKA (reference sequence).

J is TRBJ1-6 and V is TRBV20-1; TRBD1 matches 7 bases. The sample was sorted CD4+, CD8+, or CD8+CD57+ T cells (not recorded which) from PBMCs. This TCR was sampled from a human donor with aplastic anemia. CDR3 loop: CSATVTRDSNSPLHF. In nucleotides, the CDR3 is TGCAGTGCTACCGTCACCCGGGACAGTAATTCACCCCTCCACTTT.